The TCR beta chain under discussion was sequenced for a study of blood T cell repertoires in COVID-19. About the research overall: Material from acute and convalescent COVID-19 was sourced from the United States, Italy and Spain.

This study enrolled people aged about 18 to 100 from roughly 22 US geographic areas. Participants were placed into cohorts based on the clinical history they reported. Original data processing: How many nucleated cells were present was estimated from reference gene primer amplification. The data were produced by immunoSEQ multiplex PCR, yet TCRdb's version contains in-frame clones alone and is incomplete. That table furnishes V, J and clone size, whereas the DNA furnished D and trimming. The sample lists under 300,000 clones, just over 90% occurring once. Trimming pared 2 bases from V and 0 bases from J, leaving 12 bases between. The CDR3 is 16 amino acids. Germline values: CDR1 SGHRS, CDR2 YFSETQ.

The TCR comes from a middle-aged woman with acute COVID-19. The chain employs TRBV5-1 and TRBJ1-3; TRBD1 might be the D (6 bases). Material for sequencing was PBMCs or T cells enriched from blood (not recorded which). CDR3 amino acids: CASSLEQGHSGNTIYF. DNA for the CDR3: TGCGCCAGCAGCTTAGAACAGGGTCACTCTGGAAACACCATATATTTT.